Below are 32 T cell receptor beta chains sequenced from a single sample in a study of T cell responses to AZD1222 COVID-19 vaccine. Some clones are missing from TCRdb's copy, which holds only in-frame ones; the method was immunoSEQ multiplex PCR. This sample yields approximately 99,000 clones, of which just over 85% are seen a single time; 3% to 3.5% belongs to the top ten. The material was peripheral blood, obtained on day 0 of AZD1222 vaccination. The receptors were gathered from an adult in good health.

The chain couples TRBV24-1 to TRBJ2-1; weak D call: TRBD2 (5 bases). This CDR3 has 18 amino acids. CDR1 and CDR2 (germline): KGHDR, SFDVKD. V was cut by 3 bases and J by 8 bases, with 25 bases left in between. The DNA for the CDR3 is TGTGCCACCAGTGATCCCCCGCCCGGGAAGGGAGTGGAAGATGAGCAGTTCTTC. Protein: CATSDPPPGKGVEDEQFF.

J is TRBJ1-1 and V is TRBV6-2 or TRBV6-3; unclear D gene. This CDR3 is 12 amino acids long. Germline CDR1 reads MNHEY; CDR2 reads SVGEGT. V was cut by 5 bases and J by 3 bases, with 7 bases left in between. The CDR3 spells CASSTRYTEAFF. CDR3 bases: TGTGCCAGCAGTACCAGGTACACTGAAGCTTTCTTT.

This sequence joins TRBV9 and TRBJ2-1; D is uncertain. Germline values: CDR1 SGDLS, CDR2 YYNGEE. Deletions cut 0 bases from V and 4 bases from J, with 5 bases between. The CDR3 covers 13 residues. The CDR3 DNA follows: TGTGCCAGCAGCGTAGTTCCATACAATGAGCAGTTCTTC. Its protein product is CASSVVPYNEQFF.

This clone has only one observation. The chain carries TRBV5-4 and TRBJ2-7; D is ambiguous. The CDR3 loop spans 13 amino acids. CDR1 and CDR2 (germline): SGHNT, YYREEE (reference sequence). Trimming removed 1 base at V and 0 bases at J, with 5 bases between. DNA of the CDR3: TGTGCCAGCAGCTTGTACAGCTCCTACGAGCAGTACTTC. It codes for CASSLYSSYEQYF.

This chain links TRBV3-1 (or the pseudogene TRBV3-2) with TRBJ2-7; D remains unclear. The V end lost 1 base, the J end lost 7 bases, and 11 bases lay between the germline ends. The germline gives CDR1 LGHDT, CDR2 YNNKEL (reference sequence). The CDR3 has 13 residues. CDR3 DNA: TGTGCCAGCAGCCAAGTTTCAGTCCTAGAGCAGTACTTC. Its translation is CASSQVSVLEQYF.

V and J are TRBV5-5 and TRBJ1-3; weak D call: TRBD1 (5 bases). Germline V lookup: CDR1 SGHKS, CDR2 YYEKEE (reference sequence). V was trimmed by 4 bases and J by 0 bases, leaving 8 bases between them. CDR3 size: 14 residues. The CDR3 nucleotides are TGTGCCAGCAGCGAGGGGACCTCTGGAAACACCATATATTTT. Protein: CASSEGTSGNTIYF.

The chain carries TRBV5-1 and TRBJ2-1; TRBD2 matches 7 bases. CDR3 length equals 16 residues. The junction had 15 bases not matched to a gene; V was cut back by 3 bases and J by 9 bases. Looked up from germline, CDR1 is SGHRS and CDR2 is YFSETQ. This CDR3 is CASSSKGLDLAGEQFF. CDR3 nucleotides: TGCGCCAGCAGCTCGAAAGGACTAGATTTAGCGGGTGAGCAGTTCTTC.

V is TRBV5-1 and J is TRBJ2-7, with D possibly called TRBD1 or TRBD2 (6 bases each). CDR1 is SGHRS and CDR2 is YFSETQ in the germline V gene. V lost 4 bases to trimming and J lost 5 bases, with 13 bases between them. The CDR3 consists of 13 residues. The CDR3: CASSPEGGHEQYF. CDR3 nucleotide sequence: TGCGCCAGCAGCCCGGAAGGGGGGCACGAGCAGTACTTC.

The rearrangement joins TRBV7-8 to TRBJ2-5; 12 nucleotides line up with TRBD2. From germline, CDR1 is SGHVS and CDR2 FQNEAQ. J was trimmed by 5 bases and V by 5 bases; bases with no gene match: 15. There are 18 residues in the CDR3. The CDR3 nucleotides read TGTGCCAGCAGCCCCCGACTAGCGGGGGAAAGGGTAATGGAGACCCAGTACTTC. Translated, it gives CASSPRLAGERVMETQYF. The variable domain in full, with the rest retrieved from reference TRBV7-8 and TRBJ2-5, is GAGVSQSPRYKVAKRGQDVALRCDPISGHVSLFWYQQALGQGPEFLTYFQNEAQLDKSGLPSDRFFAERPEGSVSTLKIQRTQQEDSAVYLCASSPRLAGERVMETQYFGPGTRLLVL.

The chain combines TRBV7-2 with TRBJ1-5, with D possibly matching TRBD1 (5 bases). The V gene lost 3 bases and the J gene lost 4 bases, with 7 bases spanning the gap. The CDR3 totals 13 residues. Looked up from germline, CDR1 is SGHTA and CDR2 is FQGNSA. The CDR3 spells CASSFRGNQPQHF. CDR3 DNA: TGTGCCAGCAGCTTTCGGGGGAATCAGCCCCAGCATTTT.

CDR3 coding DNA: TGTGCCAGCAGTCGACAGCTACTGAACACTGAAGCTTTCTTT. This translates into CASSRQLLNTEAFF. The chain employs TRBV6-2 or TRBV6-3 and TRBJ1-1; D might be TRBD1 (5 bases). The germline V gene encodes CDR1 MNHEY and CDR2 SVGEGT. CDR3 length equals 14 residues. V was trimmed by 5 bases and J by 0 bases, leaving 10 bases between them.

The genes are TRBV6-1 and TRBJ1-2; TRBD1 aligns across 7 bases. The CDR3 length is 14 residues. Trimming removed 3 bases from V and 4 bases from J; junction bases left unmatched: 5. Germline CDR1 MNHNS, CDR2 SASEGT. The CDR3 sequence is CASSESGTVYGYTF. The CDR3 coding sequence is TGTGCCAGCAGTGAGAGCGGGACAGTCTATGGCTACACCTTC.

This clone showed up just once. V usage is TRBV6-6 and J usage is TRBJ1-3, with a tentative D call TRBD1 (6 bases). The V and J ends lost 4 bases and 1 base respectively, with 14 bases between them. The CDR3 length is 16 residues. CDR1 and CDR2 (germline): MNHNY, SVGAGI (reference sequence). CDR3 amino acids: CASSSGGGLSGNTIYF. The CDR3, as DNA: TGTGCCAGCAGTTCTGGAGGGGGTTTGTCTGGAAACACCATATATTTT.

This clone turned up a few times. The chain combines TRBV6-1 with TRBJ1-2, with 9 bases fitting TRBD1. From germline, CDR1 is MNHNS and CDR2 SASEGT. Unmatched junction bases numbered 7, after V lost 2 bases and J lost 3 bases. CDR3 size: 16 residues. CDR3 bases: TGTGCCAGCAGTGAACCGGGACAGGGAGAGTACTATGGCTACACCTTC. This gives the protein CASSEPGQGEYYGYTF.

The CDR3 nucleotides read TGTGCCAGCAGCTCTAGCGGGGGAGATAACAATGAGCAGTTCTTC. Protein: CASSSSGGDNNEQFF. The V call is TRBV7-2, the J call TRBJ2-1, with 10 bases aligning to TRBD2. This CDR3 region has 15 residues. Germline V lookup: CDR1 SGHTA, CDR2 FQGNSA. V shed 4 bases, J shed 5 bases, and the junction held 5 bases outside the gene matches. The entire variable domain, with the rest obtained from reference TRBV7-2 and TRBJ2-1, is as follows: GAGVSQSPSNKVTEKGKDVELRCDPISGHTALYWYRQSLGQGLEFLIYFQGNSAPDKSGLPSDRFSAERTGGSVSTLTIQRTQQEDSAVYLCASSSSGGDNNEQFFGPGTRLTVL.

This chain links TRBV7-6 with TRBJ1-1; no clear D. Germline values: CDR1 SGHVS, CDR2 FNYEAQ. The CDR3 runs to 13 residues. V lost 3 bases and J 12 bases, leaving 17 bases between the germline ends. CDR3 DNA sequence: TGTGCCAGCAGCTTGAGTCAGTCCTCTGTAACTTTCTTT. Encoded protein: CASSLSQSSVTFF.

CDR3 coding DNA: TGTGCCAGCAGCTTAGGCCAGTCGCTCGGAGGGGACCCCCGATCACCCCTCCACTTT. It codes for CASSLGQSLGGDPRSPLHF. The gene calls are TRBV13 and TRBJ1-6; D possibly corresponds to TRBD1 (5 bases). Per germline, CDR1 PRHDT and CDR2 FYEKMQ (reference sequence). V was pared by 0 bases and J by 10 bases, with 25 bases between. The length of the CDR3 is 19 residues.

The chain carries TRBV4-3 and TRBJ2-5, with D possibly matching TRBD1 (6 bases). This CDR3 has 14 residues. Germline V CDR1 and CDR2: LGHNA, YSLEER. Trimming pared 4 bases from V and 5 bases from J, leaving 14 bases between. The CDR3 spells CASSPRGPGETQYF. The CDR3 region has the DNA TGCGCCAGCAGCCCCAGGGGACCGGGGGAGACCCAGTACTTC.

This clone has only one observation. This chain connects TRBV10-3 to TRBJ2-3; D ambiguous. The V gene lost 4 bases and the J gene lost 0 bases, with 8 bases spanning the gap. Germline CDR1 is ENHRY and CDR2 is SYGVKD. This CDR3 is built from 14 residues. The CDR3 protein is CAISVRRSTDTQYF. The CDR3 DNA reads TGTGCCATCAGTGTTCGGCGAAGCACAGATACGCAGTATTTT.

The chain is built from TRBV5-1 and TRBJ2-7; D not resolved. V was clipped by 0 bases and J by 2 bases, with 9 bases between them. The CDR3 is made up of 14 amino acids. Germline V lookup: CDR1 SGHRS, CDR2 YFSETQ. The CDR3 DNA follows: TGCGCCAGCAGCTTGGGACCCGCGGCCTACGAGCAGTACTTC. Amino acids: CASSLGPAAYEQYF.

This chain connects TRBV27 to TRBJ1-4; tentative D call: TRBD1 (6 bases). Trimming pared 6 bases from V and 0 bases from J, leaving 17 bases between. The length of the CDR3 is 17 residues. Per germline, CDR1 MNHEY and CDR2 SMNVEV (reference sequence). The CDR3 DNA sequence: TGTGCCAGCAGGGCCACCCGGACAGCAGCAACTAATGAAAAACTGTTTTTT. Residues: CASRATRTAATNEKLFF.

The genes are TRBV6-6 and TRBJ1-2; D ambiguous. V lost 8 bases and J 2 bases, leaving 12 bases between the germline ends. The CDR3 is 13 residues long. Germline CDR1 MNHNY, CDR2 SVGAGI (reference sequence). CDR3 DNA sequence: TGTGCCAGCTTTGGTACGGGGAACTATGGCTACACCTTC. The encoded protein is CASFGTGNYGYTF.

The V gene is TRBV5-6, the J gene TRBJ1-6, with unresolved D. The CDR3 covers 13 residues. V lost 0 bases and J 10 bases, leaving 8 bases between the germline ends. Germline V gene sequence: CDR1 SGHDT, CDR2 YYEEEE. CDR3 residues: CASSLEPASPLHF. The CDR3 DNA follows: TGTGCCAGCAGCTTGGAGCCCGCCTCACCCCTCCACTTT.

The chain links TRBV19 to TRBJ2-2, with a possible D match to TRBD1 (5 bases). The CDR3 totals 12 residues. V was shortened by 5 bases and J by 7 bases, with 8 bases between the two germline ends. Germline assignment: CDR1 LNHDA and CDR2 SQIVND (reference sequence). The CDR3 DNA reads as TGTGCCAGTAGTCAGGGCCACGGGGAGCTGTTTTTT. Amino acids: CASSQGHGELFF.

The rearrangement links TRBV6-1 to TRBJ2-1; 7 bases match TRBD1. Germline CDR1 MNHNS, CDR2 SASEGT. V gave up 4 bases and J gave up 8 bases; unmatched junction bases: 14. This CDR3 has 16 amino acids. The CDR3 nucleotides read TGTGCCAGCAGTGGCCCCGGGACAGTCGAAGAGGATGAGCAGTTCTTC. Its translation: CASSGPGTVEEDEQFF.

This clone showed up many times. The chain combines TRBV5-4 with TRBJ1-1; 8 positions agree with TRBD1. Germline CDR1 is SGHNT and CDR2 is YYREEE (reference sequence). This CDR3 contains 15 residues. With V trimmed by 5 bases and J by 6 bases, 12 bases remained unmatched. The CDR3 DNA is TGTGCCAGCAGAGAAGCCGGGACAGGCAACCCTGAAGCTTTCTTT. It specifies CASREAGTGNPEAFF.

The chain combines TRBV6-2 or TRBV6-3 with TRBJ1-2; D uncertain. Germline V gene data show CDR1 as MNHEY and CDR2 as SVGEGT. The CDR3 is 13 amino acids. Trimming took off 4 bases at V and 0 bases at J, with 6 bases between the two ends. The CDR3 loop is CASSSTSNYGYTF. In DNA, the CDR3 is TGTGCCAGCAGTTCGACATCTAACTATGGCTACACCTTC.

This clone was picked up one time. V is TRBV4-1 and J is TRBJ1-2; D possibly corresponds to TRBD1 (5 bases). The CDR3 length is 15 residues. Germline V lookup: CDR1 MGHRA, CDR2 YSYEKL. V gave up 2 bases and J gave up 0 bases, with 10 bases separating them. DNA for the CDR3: TGCGCCAGCAGCCAACGATCCAGGGCTAACTATGGCTACACCTTC. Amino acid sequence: CASSQRSRANYGYTF.

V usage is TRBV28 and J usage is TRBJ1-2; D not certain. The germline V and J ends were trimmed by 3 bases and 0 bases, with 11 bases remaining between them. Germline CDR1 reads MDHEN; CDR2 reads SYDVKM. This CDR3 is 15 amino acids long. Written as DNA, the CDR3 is TGTGCCAGCAGTTTTGGGGTACTAGCTAACTATGGCTACACCTTC. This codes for CASSFGVLANYGYTF.

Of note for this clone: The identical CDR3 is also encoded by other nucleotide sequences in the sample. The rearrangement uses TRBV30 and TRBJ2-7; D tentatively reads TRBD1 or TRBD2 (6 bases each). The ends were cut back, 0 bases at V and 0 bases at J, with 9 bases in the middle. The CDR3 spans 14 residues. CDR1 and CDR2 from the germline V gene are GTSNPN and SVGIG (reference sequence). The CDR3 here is CAWSVGGGSYEQYF. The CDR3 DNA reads TGTGCCTGGAGTGTGGGGGGCGGCTCCTACGAGCAGTACTTC.

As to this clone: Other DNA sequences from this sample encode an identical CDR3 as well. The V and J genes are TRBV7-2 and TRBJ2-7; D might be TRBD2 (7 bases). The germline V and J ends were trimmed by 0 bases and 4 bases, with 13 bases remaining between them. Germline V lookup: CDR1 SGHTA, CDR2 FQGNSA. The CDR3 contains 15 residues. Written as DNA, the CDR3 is TGTGCCAGCAGCTTAGCAGGGGGGGGTCGGTACGAGCAGTACTTC. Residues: CASSLAGGGRYEQYF.

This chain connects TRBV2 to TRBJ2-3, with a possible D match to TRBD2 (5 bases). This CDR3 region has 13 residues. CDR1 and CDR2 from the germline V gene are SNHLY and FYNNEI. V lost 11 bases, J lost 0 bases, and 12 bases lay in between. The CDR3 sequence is CAAKDSSTDTQYF. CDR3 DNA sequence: TGTGCCGCGAAGGACTCTAGCACAGATACGCAGTATTTT.